Reported below is one TCR beta chain. The antigen remains undetermined. Other nucleotide sequences from this sample produce the same CDR3. Sorting separated CD4+ and CD8+ T cells out of PBMCs. RNA extraction and reverse transcription yielded cDNA as sequencing template. Measured with immunoSEQ multiplex PCR; TCRdb has only the in-frame clones, and not every one. This sample has 150,000 or so clones; 55% occur once, and the top ten carry 4.5% to 5%. The sample belongs to a study of CD8+ T cells in alopecia areata. Broader study findings: Possibly as an HLA-related effect, TCR sharing across patients appeared less clear than in mice. Sequence data from scalp samples additionally include resident alphabeta T cells of normal skin. Affected scalp, especially in alopecia totalis/universalis, had a higher clonality than normal scalp did.

Looked up from germline, CDR1 is GTSNPN and CDR2 is SVGIG (reference sequence). This CDR3 is built from 12 residues. The germline V and J ends were trimmed by 4 bases and 5 bases, with 11 bases remaining between them. The sequenced material came from CD4+ T cells sorted from blood. The chain recombines TRBV30 with TRBJ1-1; D is perhaps TRBD1 (5 bases). The receptor's source is a human donor in good health. The CDR3 DNA is TGTGCCTGGACCGGGGGAGGGACTGAAGCTTTCTTT. Protein sequence: CAWTGGGTEAFF. Full variable domain (missing parts from reference TRBV30 and TRBJ1-1): SQTIHQWPATLVQPVGSPLSLECTVEGTSNPNLYWYRQAAGRGLQLLFYSVGIGQISSEVPQNLSASRPQDRQFILSSKKLLLSDSGFYLCAWTGGGTEAFFGQGTRLTVV.